Reported below is one T cell receptor (beta chain). Its antigen is unidentified. The entry originates in a study of T cell clones after liver transplantation. Study conclusions and caveats: Low donor cell numbers restricted donor-reactive repertoire measurement in a couple of subjects. Small, mixed patient groups and varying post-transplant times limit these conclusions.

Libraries were prepared by immunoSEQ multiplex PCR; TCRdb keeps only in-frame clonotypes and omits some of them. The repertoire includes roughly 100,000 clones, around 84% of them detected once, and approximately 3% sits in the top ten. V lost 1 base, J lost 5 bases, and 8 bases lay in between. Germline assignment: CDR1 LNHDA and CDR2 SQIVND (reference sequence). CDR3 size: 14 residues. Source: CD4+ T cells from blood, taken around 48 months after liver transplant. The TCR originated in a human patient who received a liver transplant. Some T cells may be graft donor cells. This chain connects TRBV19 to TRBJ2-2; D remains ambiguous. The CDR3 bases are TGTGCCAGTAGTATAGTAGGCGGAACCGGGGAGCTGTTTTTT. Its translation: CASSIVGGTGELFF.